This TCR beta chain emerged from a study of identical twins. Study observations and caveats: Out-of-frame TCR alpha sharing in monozygotic twins exceeded recombination model predictions.

Everyone who donated was a healthy Caucasian. In TCRdb, the 5' RACE reads were re-called with MiXCR into one record per CDR3 protein. The repertoire includes approximately 230,000 distinct CDR3 sequences, 6.5% of them detected once, and 13% to 15% sits in the top ten. This clonotype was picked up a small number of times. What it binds is unknown. These same records also appear under a second study, on T cells expressing NK-cell markers. That paper notes: Topping the CD3+CD56-NKG2C+ fraction as well were these clonotypes, in several donors.

The sequenced sample was CD8+ T cells sorted from blood. The sequence was obtained from a woman younger than 35 in good health.

The CDR3 sequence is CSARDQSGTGGYEQYF. The CDR3 coding sequence is TGCAGTGCTAGAGATCAGTCCGGGACAGGGGGCTACGAGCAGTACTTC. This chain links TRBV20-1 with TRBJ2-7, with TRBD1 matching 11 bases. The CDR3 has 16 amino acids. Germline CDR1 and CDR2: DFQATT and SNEGSKA (reference sequence). V dropped 0 bases and J dropped 3; count of bases not matched to a gene: 7.